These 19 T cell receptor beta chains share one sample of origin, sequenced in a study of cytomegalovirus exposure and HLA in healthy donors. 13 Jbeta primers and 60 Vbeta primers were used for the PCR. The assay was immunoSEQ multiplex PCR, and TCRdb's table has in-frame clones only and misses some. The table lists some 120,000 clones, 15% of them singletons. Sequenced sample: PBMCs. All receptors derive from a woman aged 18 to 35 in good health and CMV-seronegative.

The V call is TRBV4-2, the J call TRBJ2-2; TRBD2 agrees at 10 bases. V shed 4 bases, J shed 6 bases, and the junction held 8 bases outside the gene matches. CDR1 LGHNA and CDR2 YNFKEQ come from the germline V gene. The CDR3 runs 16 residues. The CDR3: CASSLLRTSGPGELFF. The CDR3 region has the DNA TGTGCCAGCAGCCTCCTAAGGACTAGCGGACCCGGGGAGCTGTTTTTT.

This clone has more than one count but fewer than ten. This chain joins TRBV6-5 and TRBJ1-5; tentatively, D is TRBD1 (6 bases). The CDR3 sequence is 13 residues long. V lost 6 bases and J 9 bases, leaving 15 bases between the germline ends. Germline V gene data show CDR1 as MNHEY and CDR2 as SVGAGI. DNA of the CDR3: TGTGCCAGCAGGGAAACAGGGTTGGGGCCCCAGCATTTT. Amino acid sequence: CASRETGLGPQHF.

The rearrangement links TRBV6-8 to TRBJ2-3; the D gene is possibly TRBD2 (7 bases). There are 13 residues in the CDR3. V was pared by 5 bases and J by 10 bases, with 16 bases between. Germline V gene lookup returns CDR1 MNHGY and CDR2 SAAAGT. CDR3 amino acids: CASSQLRGAAQYF. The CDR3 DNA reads TGTGCCAGCAGTCAACTACGGGGGGCTGCGCAGTATTTT.

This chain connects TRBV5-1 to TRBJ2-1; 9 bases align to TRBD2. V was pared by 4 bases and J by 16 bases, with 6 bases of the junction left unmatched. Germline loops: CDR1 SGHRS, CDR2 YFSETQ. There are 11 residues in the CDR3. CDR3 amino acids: CASSGGLASFF. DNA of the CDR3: TGCGCCAGCAGCGGGGGACTAGCTTCATTCTTC.

This chain's CDR3 is CAGKTSGGEKQYF. In DNA, the CDR3 is TGTGCCGGGAAGACTAGCGGGGGGGAGAAGCAGTACTTC. The rearrangement uses TRBV30 and TRBJ2-7, with 14 nucleotides matching TRBD2. Germline V lookup: CDR1 GTSNPN, CDR2 SVGIG (reference sequence). Trimming cost V 8 bases and J 8 bases; bases outside gene matches: 8. The CDR3 runs 13 residues.

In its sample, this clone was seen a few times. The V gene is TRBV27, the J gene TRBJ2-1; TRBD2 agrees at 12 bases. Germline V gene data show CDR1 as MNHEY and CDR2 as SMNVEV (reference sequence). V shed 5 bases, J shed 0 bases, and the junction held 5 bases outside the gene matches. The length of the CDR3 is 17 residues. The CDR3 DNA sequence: TGTGCCAGCAGTCTCAGACTAGCGGGAGTCTCCTACAATGAGCAGTTCTTC. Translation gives CASSLRLAGVSYNEQFF.

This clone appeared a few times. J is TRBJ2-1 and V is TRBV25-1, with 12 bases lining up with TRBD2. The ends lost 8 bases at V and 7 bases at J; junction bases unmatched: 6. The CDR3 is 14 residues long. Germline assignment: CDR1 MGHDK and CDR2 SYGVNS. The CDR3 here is CASLGLAGLNEQFF. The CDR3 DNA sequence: TGTGCCAGCCTTGGACTAGCGGGGCTTAATGAGCAGTTCTTC.

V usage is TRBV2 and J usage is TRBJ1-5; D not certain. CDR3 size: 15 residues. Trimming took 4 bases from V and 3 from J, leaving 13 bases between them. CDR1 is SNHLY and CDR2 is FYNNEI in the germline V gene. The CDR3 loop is CASSVYRDNNQPQHF. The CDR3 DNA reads TGTGCCAGCAGTGTTTACCGGGATAACAATCAGCCCCAGCATTTT. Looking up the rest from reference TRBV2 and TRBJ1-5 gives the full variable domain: EPEVTQTPSHQVTQMGQEVILRCVPISNHLYFYWYRQILGQKVEFLVSFYNNEISEKSEIFDDQFSVERPDGSNFTLKIRSTKLEDSAMYFCASSVYRDNNQPQHFGDGTRLSIL.

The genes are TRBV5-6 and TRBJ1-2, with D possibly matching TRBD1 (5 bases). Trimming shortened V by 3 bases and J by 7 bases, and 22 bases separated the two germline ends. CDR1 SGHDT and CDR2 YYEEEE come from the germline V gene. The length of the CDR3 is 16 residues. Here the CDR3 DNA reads TGTGCCAGCAGCTCCAGGGACTTGGTCGCCCTATCTGGCTACACCTTC. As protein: CASSSRDLVALSGYTF.

CDR3 DNA: TGCGCCAGCAGCCAAGATTTGTGGGGGGGCTCAGTTGCCGGGGAGCTGTTTTTT. Residues: CASSQDLWGGSVAGELFF. The chain combines TRBV4-3 with TRBJ2-2, with D maybe TRBD2 (7 bases). Germline lookup yields CDR1 LGHNA and CDR2 YSLEER. V was trimmed by 0 bases and J by 6 bases, leaving 20 bases between them. CDR3 length: 18 amino acids.

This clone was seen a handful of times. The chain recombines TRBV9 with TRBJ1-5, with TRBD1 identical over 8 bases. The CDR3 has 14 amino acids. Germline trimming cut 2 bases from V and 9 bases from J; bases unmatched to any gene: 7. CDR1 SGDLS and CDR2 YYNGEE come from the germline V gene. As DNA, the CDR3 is TGTGCCAGCAGCGTGGGACAGGTGGGCGCGCCCCAGCATTTT. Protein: CASSVGQVGAPQHF.

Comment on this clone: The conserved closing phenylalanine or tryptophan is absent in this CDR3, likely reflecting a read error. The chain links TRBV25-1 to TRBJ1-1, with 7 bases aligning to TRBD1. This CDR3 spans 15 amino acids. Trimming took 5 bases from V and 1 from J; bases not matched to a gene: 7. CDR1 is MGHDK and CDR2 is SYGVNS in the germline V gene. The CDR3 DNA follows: TGTGCCAGCAGTCCCCTGACAGGGCAGAACACTGAAGCTTTCTTG. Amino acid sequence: CASSPLTGQNTEAFL.

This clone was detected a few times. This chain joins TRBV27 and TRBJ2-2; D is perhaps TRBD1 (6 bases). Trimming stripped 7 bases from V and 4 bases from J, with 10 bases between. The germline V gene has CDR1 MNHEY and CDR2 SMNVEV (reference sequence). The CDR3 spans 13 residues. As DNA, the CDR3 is TGTGCCAGCAATCAACAGGGCACCGGGGAGCTGTTTTTT. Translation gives CASNQQGTGELFF.

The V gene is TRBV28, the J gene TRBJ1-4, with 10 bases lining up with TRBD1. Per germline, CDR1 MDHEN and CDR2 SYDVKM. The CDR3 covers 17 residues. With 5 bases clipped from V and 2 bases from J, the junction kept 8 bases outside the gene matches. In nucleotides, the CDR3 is TGTGCCAGCAGTCCACGGACAGGGGGTTATACTAATGAAAAACTGTTTTTT. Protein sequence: CASSPRTGGYTNEKLFF. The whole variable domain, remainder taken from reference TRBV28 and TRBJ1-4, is DVKVTQSSRYLVKRTGEKVFLECVQDMDHENMFWYRQDPGLGLRLIYFSYDVKMKEKGDIPEGYSVSREKKERFSLILESASTNQTSMYLCASSPRTGGYTNEKLFFGSGTQLSVL.

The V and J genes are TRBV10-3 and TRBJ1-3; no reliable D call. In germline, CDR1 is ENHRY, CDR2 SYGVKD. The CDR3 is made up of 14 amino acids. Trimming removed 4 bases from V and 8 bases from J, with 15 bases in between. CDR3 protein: CAISAWAQTDTIYF. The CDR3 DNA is TGTGCCATCAGTGCGTGGGCCCAGACGGACACCATATATTTT.

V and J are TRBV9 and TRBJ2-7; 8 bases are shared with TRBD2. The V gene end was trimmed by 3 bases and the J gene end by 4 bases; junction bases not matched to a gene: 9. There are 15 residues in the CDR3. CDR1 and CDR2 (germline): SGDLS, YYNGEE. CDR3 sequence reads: CASSAQAGVGYEQYF. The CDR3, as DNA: TGTGCCAGCAGCGCCCAAGCGGGAGTGGGGTACGAGCAGTACTTC.

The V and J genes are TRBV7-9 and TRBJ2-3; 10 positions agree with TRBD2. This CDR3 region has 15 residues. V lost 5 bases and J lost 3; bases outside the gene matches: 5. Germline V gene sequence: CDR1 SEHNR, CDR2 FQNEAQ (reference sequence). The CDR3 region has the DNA TGTGCCAGCAGCCCCGGGACTAGCGTGACAGATACGCAGTATTTT. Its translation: CASSPGTSVTDTQYF.

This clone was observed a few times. Here the CDR3 DNA reads TGTGCCAGCAGTGGTTATCTCCAGACCCAGTACTTC. Its protein product is CASSGYLQTQYF. The V gene is TRBV2, the J gene TRBJ2-5; D call uncertain. Trimming pared 4 bases from V and 6 bases from J, leaving 9 bases between. CDR1 is SNHLY and CDR2 is FYNNEI in the germline V gene. The CDR3 contains 12 residues.

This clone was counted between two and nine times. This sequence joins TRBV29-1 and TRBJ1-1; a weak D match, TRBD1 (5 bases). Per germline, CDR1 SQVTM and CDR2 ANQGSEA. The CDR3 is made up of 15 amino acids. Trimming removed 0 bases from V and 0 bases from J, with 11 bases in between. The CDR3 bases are TGCAGCGTTGAAGATCGGGGGTTGGTGAACACTGAAGCTTTCTTT. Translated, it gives CSVEDRGLVNTEAFF.